This T cell receptor beta chain was profiled in a study of OX40 agonist ivuxolimab in advanced cancers. Study-wide background: Participants averaged about 66 years of age (range about 23 to 90) and were roughly 83% male.

Sequencing was performed with immunoSEQ multiplex PCR; in TCRdb, only in-frame clones are kept and a portion is missing. Among 130,000 or so clones listed, 85% to 95% were seen once. Germline V gives CDR1 SGHNT, CDR2 YYREEE (reference sequence). CDR3 length equals 13 residues. Trimming removed 4 bases from V and 6 bases from J, with 13 bases in between. The material was CD4+ or CD8+ T cells sorted from blood, obtained in a trial of the OX40 agonist ivuxolimab. The TCR sequence derives from an adult with an advanced solid tumor such as melanoma, head and neck, liver or kidney cancer. The J gene is TRBJ1-2, the V gene TRBV5-4; D is possibly TRBD1 (5 bases). For the CDR3, the DNA is TGTGCCAGCAGCCTCGGGAGGGGCCATGGCTACACCTTC. Its protein is CASSLGRGHGYTF.